This TCR beta chain comes out of a study of response to subunit inactivated influenza vaccine. Study findings and constraints: After each seasonal influenza vaccination, few new T cells are recruited, the authors suggested.

Per the germline V gene, CDR1 is SNHLY and CDR2 is FYNNEI. The CDR3 spans 14 residues. V was clipped by 3 bases and J by 3 bases, with 12 bases between them. In TCRdb, the RT-PCR reads were re-called with MiXCR into one record per CDR3 protein. The sample includes around 200,000 distinct CDR3 sequences, around 15% of them seen just once. This clonotype was detected only a few times. Its specificity is unknown. The specimen was CD8+ T cells sorted from PBMCs, collected roughly 5 days after vaccination. The clonotype originates from a man between 45 and 60 years old who received an inactivated influenza vaccine. The rearrangement uses TRBV2 and TRBJ2-7, with D hard to call. The CDR3 loop reads CASSDLPSNYEQYF. The CDR3 DNA is TGTGCCAGCAGTGACTTGCCATCCAACTACGAGCAGTACTTC.